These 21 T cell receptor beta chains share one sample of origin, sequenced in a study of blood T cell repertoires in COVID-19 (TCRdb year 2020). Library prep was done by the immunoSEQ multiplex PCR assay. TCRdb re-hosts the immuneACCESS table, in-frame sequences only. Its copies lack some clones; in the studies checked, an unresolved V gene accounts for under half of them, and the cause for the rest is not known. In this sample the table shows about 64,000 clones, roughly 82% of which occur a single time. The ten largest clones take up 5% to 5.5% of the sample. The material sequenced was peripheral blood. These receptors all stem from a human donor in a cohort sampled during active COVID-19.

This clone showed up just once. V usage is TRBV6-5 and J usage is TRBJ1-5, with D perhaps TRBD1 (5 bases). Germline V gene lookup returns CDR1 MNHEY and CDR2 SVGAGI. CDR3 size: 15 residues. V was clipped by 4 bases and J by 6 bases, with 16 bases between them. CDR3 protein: CASSSGGGAGQPQHF. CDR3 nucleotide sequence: TGTGCCAGCAGTTCGGGGGGAGGGGCCGGTCAGCCCCAGCATTTT.

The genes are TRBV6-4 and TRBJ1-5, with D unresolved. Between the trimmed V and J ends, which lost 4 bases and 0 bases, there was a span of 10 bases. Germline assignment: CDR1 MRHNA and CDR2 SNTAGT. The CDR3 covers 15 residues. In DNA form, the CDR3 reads TGTGCCAGCAGTGGGTTGAGGGATAGCAATCAGCCCCAGCATTTT. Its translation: CASSGLRDSNQPQHF.

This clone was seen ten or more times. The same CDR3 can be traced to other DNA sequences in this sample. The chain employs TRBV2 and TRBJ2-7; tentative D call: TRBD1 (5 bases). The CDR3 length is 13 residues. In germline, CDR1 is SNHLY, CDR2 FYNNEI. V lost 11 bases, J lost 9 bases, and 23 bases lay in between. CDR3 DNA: TGTGCCGCAAGACAGTTCCGCTTATATTGGCAGTACTTC. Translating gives CAARQFRLYWQYF.

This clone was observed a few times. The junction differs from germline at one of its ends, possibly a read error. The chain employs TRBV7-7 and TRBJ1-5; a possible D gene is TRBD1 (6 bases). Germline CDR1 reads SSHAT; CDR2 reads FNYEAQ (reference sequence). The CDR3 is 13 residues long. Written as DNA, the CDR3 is TGTGCTAGCAGCGTGGACAGAAATCAGCCCCAGCATTTT. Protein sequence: CASSVDRNQPQHF.

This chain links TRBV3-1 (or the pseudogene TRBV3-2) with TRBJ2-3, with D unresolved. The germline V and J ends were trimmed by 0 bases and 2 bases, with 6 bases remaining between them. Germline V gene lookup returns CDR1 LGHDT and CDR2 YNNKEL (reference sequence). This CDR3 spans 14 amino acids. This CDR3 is CASSQEGNTDTQYF. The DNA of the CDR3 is TGTGCCAGCAGCCAAGAGGGCAACACAGATACGCAGTATTTT.

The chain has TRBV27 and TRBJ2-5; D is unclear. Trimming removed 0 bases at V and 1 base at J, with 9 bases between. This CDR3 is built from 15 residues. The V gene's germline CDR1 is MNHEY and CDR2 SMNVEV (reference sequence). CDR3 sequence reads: CASSLSLAFQETQYF. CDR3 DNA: TGTGCCAGCAGTTTATCGTTGGCTTTCCAAGAGACCCAGTACTTC.

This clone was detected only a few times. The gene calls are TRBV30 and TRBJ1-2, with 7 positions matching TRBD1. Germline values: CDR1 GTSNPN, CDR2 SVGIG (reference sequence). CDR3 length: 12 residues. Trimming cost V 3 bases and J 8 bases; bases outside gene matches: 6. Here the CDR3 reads CAWSDRERGYTF. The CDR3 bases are TGTGCCTGGAGCGACAGGGAACGAGGCTACACCTTC.

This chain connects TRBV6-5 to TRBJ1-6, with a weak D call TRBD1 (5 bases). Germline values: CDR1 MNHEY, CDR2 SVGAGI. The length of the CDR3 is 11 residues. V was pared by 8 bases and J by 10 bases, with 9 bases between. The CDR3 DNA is TGTGCCAGCGGACAAGACTCACCCCTCCACTTT. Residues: CASGQDSPLHF.

The CDR3 sequence: CASSPKRPGLAGNYEQYF. The CDR3 DNA reads as TGTGCCAGCAGTCCGAAGCGGCCGGGACTAGCGGGCAACTACGAGCAGTACTTC. The chain combines TRBV2 with TRBJ2-7, with 12 bases lining up with TRBD2. The V and J ends lost 5 bases and 3 bases, in that order; junction bases with no gene match: 14. This CDR3 has 18 amino acids. Germline values: CDR1 SNHLY, CDR2 FYNNEI.

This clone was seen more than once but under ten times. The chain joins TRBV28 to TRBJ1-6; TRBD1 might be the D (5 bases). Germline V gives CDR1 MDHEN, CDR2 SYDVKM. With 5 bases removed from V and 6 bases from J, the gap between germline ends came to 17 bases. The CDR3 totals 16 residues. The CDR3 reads CASSPRQGVGNSPLHF. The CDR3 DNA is TGTGCCAGCAGTCCACGACAAGGGGTCGGTAATTCACCCCTCCACTTT. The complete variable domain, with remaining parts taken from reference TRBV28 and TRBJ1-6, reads DVKVTQSSRYLVKRTGEKVFLECVQDMDHENMFWYRQDPGLGLRLIYFSYDVKMKEKGDIPEGYSVSREKKERFSLILESASTNQTSMYLCASSPRQGVGNSPLHFGNGTRLTVT.

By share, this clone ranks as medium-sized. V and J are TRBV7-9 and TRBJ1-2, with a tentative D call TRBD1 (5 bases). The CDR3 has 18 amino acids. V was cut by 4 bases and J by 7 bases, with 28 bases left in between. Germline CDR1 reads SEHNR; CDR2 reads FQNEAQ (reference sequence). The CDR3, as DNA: TGTGCCAGCAGCTCCACACGCTCGGGGGAGGGGAAGGGAGGTGGCTACACCTTC. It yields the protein CASSSTRSGEGKGGGYTF.

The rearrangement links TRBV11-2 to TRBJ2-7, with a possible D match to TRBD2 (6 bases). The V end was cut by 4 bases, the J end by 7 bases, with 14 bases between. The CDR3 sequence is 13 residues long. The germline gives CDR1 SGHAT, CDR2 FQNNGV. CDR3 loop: CASSSGTALEQYF. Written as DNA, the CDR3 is TGTGCCAGCAGCTCCGGGACTGCACTGGAGCAGTACTTC.

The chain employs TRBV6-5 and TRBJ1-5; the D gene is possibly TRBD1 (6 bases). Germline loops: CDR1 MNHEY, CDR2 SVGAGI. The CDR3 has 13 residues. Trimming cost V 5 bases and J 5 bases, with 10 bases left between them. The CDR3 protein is CASSPDRHQPQHF. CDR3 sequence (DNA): TGTGCCAGCAGTCCCGACAGGCATCAGCCCCAGCATTTT.

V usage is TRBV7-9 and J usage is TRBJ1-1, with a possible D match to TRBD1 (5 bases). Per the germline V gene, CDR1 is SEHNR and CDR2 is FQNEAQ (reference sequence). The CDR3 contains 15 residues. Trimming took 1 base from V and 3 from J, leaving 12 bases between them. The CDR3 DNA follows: TGTGCCAGCAGCTTAGAGGGGAATAGGGACACTGAAGCTTTCTTT. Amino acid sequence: CASSLEGNRDTEAFF. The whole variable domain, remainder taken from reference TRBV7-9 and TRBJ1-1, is DTGVSQNPRHKITKRGQNVTFRCDPISEHNRLYWYRQTLGQGPEFLTYFQNEAQLEKSRLLSDRFSAERPKGSFSTLEIQRTEQGDSAMYLCASSLEGNRDTEAFFGQGTRLTVV.

The CDR3 loop is CAISESETSLVVEQYF. The CDR3 DNA reads TGTGCCATCAGTGAGTCGGAGACTAGCTTGGTGGTCGAGCAGTACTTC. The chain joins TRBV10-3 to TRBJ2-7, with 7 positions matching TRBD2. Germline V CDR1 and CDR2: ENHRY, SYGVKD. This CDR3 is built from 16 residues. J gave up 6 bases and V 0 bases, and 11 bases lay outside the gene matches.

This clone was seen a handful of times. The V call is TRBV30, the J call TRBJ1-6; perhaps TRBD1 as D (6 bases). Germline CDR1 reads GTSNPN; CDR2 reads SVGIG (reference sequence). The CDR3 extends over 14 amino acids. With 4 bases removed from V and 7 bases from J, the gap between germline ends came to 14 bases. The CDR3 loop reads CAWTKQQGNSPLHF. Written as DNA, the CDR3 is TGTGCCTGGACCAAGCAACAGGGCAATTCACCCCTCCACTTT.

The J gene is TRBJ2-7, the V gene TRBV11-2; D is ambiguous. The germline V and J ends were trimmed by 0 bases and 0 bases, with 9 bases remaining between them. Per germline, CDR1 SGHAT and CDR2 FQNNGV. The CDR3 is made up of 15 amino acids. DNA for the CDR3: TGTGCCAGCAGCTTAGATGTCATTAGCTCCTACGAGCAGTACTTC. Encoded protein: CASSLDVISSYEQYF.

The CDR3 DNA reads as TGTGCCAGCAAGCGACCTTGGGACAGGGATGTCTACGAGCAGTACTTC. Protein sequence: CASKRPWDRDVYEQYF. The rearrangement links TRBV11-2 to TRBJ2-7; 9 positions agree with TRBD1. Germline loops: CDR1 SGHAT, CDR2 FQNNGV. The CDR3 extends over 16 amino acids. V lost 7 bases and J lost 3; bases outside the gene matches: 13.

CDR3 in DNA: TGTGCCAGTACGGCGGGGGGTAGTTCCCCCTACGAGCAGTACTTC. Translated: CASTAGGSSPYEQYF. The chain combines TRBV28 with TRBJ2-7, with 8 bases identical to TRBD2. Germline assignment: CDR1 MDHEN and CDR2 SYDVKM. With 9 bases clipped from V and 2 bases from J, the junction kept 12 bases outside the gene matches. The CDR3 has 15 residues.

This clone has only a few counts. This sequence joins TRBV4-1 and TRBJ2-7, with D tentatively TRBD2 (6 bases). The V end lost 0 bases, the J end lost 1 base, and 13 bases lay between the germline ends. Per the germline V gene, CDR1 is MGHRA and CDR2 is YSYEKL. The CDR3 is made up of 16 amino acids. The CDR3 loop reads CASSQDSGLESYEQYF. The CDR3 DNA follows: TGCGCCAGCAGCCAAGATTCGGGACTGGAATCCTACGAGCAGTACTTC.

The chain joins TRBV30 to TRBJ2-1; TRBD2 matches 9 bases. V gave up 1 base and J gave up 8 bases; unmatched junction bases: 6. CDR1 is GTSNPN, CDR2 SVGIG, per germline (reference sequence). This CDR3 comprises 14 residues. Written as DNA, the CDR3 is TGTGCCTGGAGTGATAGCGGGGGACTCGATGAGCAGTTCTTC. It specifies CAWSDSGGLDEQFF. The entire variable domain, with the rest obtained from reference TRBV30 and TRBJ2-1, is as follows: SQTIHQWPATLVQPVGSPLSLECTVEGTSNPNLYWYRQAAGRGLQLLFYSVGIGQISSEVPQNLSASRPQDRQFILSSKKLLLSDSGFYLCAWSDSGGLDEQFFGPGTRLTVL.